The 26 T cell receptor beta chains below come from one sample, sequenced in a study of T cell responses to AZD1222 COVID-19 vaccine. TCRdb's copy holds only in-frame clones and misses some; the assay was immunoSEQ multiplex PCR. The repertoire has approximately 80,000 clones, 85% to 90% of them found once; the top ten carry 4.5% to 6%. This sample comprised peripheral blood, obtained on day 0 of AZD1222 vaccination. The source is an adult in good health.

This clone was seen only once. This chain joins TRBV28 and TRBJ1-5, with D unclear. The CDR3 totals 16 residues. Germline CDR1 MDHEN, CDR2 SYDVKM. Between the trimmed V and J ends, which lost 2 bases and 0 bases, there was a span of 11 bases. The CDR3 DNA sequence: TGTGCCAGCAGTTTACTCGCGCGACTTAGCAATCAGCCCCAGCATTTT. Residues: CASSLLARLSNQPQHF.

V usage is TRBV9 and J usage is TRBJ2-3; TRBD2 aligns across 11 bases. The CDR3 runs 15 residues. The germline CDR1 and CDR2 sequences are SGDLS and YYNGEE. V lost 3 bases and J lost 4; bases outside the gene matches: 4. CDR3 region: CASSGLAGFADTQYF. The CDR3, as DNA: TGTGCCAGCAGCGGACTAGCGGGGTTCGCAGATACGCAGTATTTT.

This clone was counted once. One end of the junction is discordant with germline, which a read error may explain. V gene TRBV6-2 or TRBV6-3 combines with J gene TRBJ1-2; 11 nucleotides agree with TRBD1. Germline values: CDR1 MNHEY, CDR2 SVGEGT. The CDR3 covers 13 residues. The CDR3 spells CASSLRDRGTPIF. In DNA, the CDR3 is TGTGCCAGCAGTCTCCGGGACAGGGGGACTCCTATCTTC.

This chain connects TRBV24-1 to TRBJ1-1, with 9 positions matching TRBD1. CDR3 length: 14 amino acids. Looked up from germline, CDR1 is KGHDR and CDR2 is SFDVKD. Trimming at V came to 6 bases and at J to 5 bases, leaving 6 bases not matched to a gene. This chain's CDR3 is CATSTTGGKTEAFF. Here the CDR3 DNA reads TGTGCCACCAGTACGACAGGGGGAAAAACTGAAGCTTTCTTT.

The chain carries TRBV4-2 and TRBJ1-4, with unresolved D. Germline assignment: CDR1 LGHNA and CDR2 YNFKEQ. The CDR3 loop spans 17 amino acids. The V gene lost 1 base and the J gene lost 3 bases, with 15 bases spanning the gap. CDR3 bases: TGTGCCAGCAGCCAAGGTCAGACCGCTCAGGCTAATGAAAAACTGTTTTTT. Protein product: CASSQGQTAQANEKLFF.

J is TRBJ2-5 and V is TRBV5-1; D is unclear. The germline V gene encodes CDR1 SGHRS and CDR2 YFSETQ. The CDR3 is made up of 14 amino acids. Deletions cut 0 bases from V and 1 base from J, with 7 bases between. Here the CDR3 DNA reads TGCGCCAGCAGCTTGGGGGCCGGCCAAGAGACCCAGTACTTC. It yields the protein CASSLGAGQETQYF. The full variable domain, rest sourced from reference TRBV5-1 and TRBJ2-5, is KAGVTQTPRYLIKTRGQQVTLSCSPISGHRSVSWYQQTPGQGLQFLFEYFSETQRNKGNFPGRFSGRQFSNSRSEMNVSTLELGDSALYLCASSLGAGQETQYFGPGTRLLVL.

The V and J genes are TRBV6-2 or TRBV6-3 and TRBJ2-5, with 7 bases lining up with TRBD1. J was trimmed by 2 bases and V by 5 bases; bases with no gene match: 11. CDR3 size: 16 residues. The germline V gene has CDR1 MNHEY and CDR2 SVGEGT. The CDR3 loop is CASSMKRQGDQETQYF. The CDR3 nucleotides are TGTGCCAGCAGTATGAAACGACAGGGCGATCAAGAGACCCAGTACTTC.

The chain is built from TRBV2 and TRBJ2-2, with no clear D. V was clipped by 7 bases and J by 0 bases, with 9 bases between them. The CDR3 totals 14 residues. Per the germline V gene, CDR1 is SNHLY and CDR2 is FYNNEI. Here the CDR3 reads CASNKQPNTGELFF. The CDR3 coding sequence is TGTGCCAGCAACAAGCAACCGAACACCGGGGAGCTGTTTTTT.

The rearrangement links TRBV28 to TRBJ2-7; 9 nucleotides line up with TRBD1. J was trimmed by 2 bases and V by 7 bases; bases with no gene match: 6. The CDR3 consists of 14 residues. Per germline, CDR1 MDHEN and CDR2 SYDVKM. CDR3 protein: CASIGTGRPYEQYF. CDR3 coding DNA: TGTGCCAGCATTGGGACAGGGAGGCCCTACGAGCAGTACTTC.

This clone appeared a single time. V usage is TRBV20-1 and J usage is TRBJ2-1; 7 nucleotides agree with TRBD2. This CDR3 is 11 amino acids long. CDR1 DFQATT and CDR2 SNEGSKA come from the germline V gene (reference sequence). J gave up 10 bases and V 7 bases, and 7 bases lay outside the gene matches. The CDR3 loop reads CSGGEGREQFF. CDR3 nucleotide sequence: TGCAGTGGCGGGGAGGGTCGGGAGCAGTTCTTC.

The chain combines TRBV10-3 with TRBJ2-3, with TRBD1 matching 8 bases. J lost 3 bases, V lost 6 bases, and 8 bases had no gene match. Germline loops: CDR1 ENHRY, CDR2 SYGVKD. This CDR3 region has 15 residues. DNA of the CDR3: TGTGCCATCAGCCAGGGGGCGGTTGGGACAGATACGCAGTATTTT. Its protein product is CAISQGAVGTDTQYF.

J is TRBJ1-1 and V is TRBV25-1, with 9 bases that match TRBD1. CDR1 is MGHDK, CDR2 SYGVNS, per germline. The CDR3 runs to 13 residues. Trimming took 6 bases from V and 6 from J; bases not matched to a gene: 5. Here the CDR3 DNA reads TGTGCCAGCAGGGGACAGGGAGGCTCTGAAGCTTTCTTT. Translated, it gives CASRGQGGSEAFF.

The chain is built from TRBV6-2 or TRBV6-3 and TRBJ2-1; 9 bases are shared with TRBD1. This CDR3 is 16 amino acids long. CDR1 is MNHEY, CDR2 SVGEGT, per germline. V lost 1 base to trimming and J lost 7 bases; unmatched junction nucleotides: 8. The CDR3 region is CASSYYETGGENEQFF. In DNA, the CDR3 is TGTGCCAGCAGTTACTACGAGACAGGGGGAGAGAATGAGCAGTTCTTC.

This chain joins TRBV10-3 and TRBJ1-1; D is unclear. The V and J ends lost 0 bases and 1 base respectively, with 15 bases between them. The germline CDR1 and CDR2 sequences are ENHRY and SYGVKD. The CDR3 spans 17 residues. CDR3 coding DNA: TGTGCCATCAGTGAGTCGCTGGGGAGGGAGGGGAACACTGAAGCTTTCTTT. It yields the protein CAISESLGREGNTEAFF.

This chain connects TRBV30 to TRBJ2-1, with 8 bases matching TRBD2. V shed 2 bases, J shed 2 bases, and the junction held 2 bases outside the gene matches. The CDR3 covers 14 residues. In germline, CDR1 is GTSNPN, CDR2 SVGIG (reference sequence). In DNA form, the CDR3 reads TGTGCCTGGAGTAGCGGGGGTACCTACAATGAGCAGTTCTTC. As protein: CAWSSGGTYNEQFF.

The rearrangement uses TRBV18 and TRBJ1-1; D is perhaps TRBD1 (6 bases). The CDR3 consists of 16 residues. The germline V gene encodes CDR1 KGHSH and CDR2 LQKENI. V was clipped by 4 bases and J by 0 bases, with 15 bases between them. The DNA of the CDR3 is TGTGCCAGCTCACTACTAAAGGGACAAATGAACACTGAAGCTTTCTTT. It translates to CASSLLKGQMNTEAFF.

This sequence joins TRBV3-1 (or the pseudogene TRBV3-2) and TRBJ2-7, with D perhaps being TRBD1 or TRBD2 (5 bases each). Trimming cost V 4 bases and J 0 bases, with 13 bases left between them. The CDR3 has 15 residues. Germline V CDR1 and CDR2: LGHDT, YNNKEL (reference sequence). The CDR3 region has the DNA TGTGCCAGCAGCCCACCGGGACGGGGCTCCTACGAGCAGTACTTC. This codes for CASSPPGRGSYEQYF.

The rearrangement uses TRBV9 and TRBJ1-3; a weak D match, TRBD1 (5 bases). Germline CDR1 and CDR2: SGDLS and YYNGEE. Trimming cost V 0 bases and J 0 bases, with 10 bases left between them. The CDR3 runs 16 residues. This chain's CDR3 is CASSVGPTGSGNTIYF. The CDR3 nucleotides read TGTGCCAGCAGCGTAGGCCCCACAGGCTCTGGAAACACCATATATTTT.

The chain joins TRBV7-9 to TRBJ2-2; D call uncertain. Trimming took 5 bases from V and 1 from J, leaving 11 bases between them. The CDR3 contains 15 residues. Germline CDR1 and CDR2: SEHNR and FQNEAQ (reference sequence). CDR3 residues: CASSMDLRNTGELFF. CDR3 bases: TGTGCCAGCAGCATGGACCTACGGAACACCGGGGAGCTGTTTTTT.

This clone has just one count. For the CDR3, the DNA is TGTGCCAGTAGTATGGGCTGGGGGAAAGAAAAACTGTTTTTT. This gives the protein CASSMGWGKEKLFF. This chain joins TRBV19 and TRBJ1-4; D possibly corresponds to TRBD1 (5 bases). The CDR3 is made up of 14 amino acids. Trimming took off 3 bases at V and 8 bases at J, with 13 bases between the two ends. Germline assignment: CDR1 LNHDA and CDR2 SQIVND (reference sequence). The complete variable domain, with remaining parts taken from reference TRBV19 and TRBJ1-4, reads DGGITQSPKYLFRKEGQNVTLSCEQNLNHDAMYWYRQDPGQGLRLIYYSQIVNDFQKGDIAEGYSVSREKKESFPLTVTSAQKNPTAFYLCASSMGWGKEKLFFGSGTQLSVL.

The rearrangement joins TRBV5-4 to TRBJ1-1; a weak D match, TRBD1 (6 bases). The ends were cut back, 2 bases at V and 0 bases at J, with 17 bases in the middle. The length of the CDR3 is 17 residues. Germline V gene sequence: CDR1 SGHNT, CDR2 YYREEE (reference sequence). The CDR3 is CASSLQQPRTVNTEAFF. DNA for the CDR3: TGTGCCAGCAGCTTACAACAACCCCGGACAGTGAACACTGAAGCTTTCTTT. The variable domain in full, with the rest retrieved from reference TRBV5-4 and TRBJ1-1, is ETGVTQSPTHLIKTRGQQVTLRCSSQSGHNTVSWYQQALGQGPQFIFQYYREEENGRGNFPPRFSGLQFPNYSSELNVNALELDDSALYLCASSLQQPRTVNTEAFFGQGTRLTVV.

This chain connects TRBV27 to TRBJ2-1, with no clear D. The CDR3 has 12 amino acids. Germline assignment: CDR1 MNHEY and CDR2 SMNVEV (reference sequence). V lost 5 bases, J lost 7 bases, and 9 bases lay in between. The CDR3: CASSLVGNEQFF. DNA for the CDR3: TGTGCCAGCAGTCTAGTGGGTAATGAGCAGTTCTTC.

The V gene is TRBV6-5, the J gene TRBJ1-4; weak D call: TRBD1 (5 bases). CDR1 and CDR2 (germline): MNHEY, SVGAGI. The V end lost 8 bases, the J end lost 11 bases, and 21 bases lay between the germline ends. The CDR3 length is 14 residues. The CDR3 region is CASGSFRGLGKLFF. The CDR3 DNA reads TGTGCCAGCGGGTCATTTCGGGGACTGGGGAAACTGTTTTTT.

This sequence joins TRBV20-1 and TRBJ2-3; D is undetermined. V dropped 5 bases and J dropped 2 bases, with 5 bases sitting between them. Germline CDR1 DFQATT, CDR2 SNEGSKA (reference sequence). The CDR3 length is 11 residues. The CDR3 nucleotides read TGCAGTGCTGAACTCACAGATACGCAGTATTTT. Translation gives CSAELTDTQYF.

The J gene is TRBJ2-3, the V gene TRBV5-1; D is possibly TRBD1 (5 bases). The CDR3 spans 15 residues. Germline CDR1 reads SGHRS; CDR2 reads YFSETQ. Trimming shortened V by 2 bases and J by 4 bases, and 14 bases separated the two germline ends. The CDR3 spells CASSFGIGAADTQYF. In DNA form, the CDR3 reads TGCGCCAGCAGCTTTGGAATAGGGGCAGCAGATACGCAGTATTTT.

This sequence joins TRBV4-1 and TRBJ1-2; D remains unclear. CDR3 length: 12 amino acids. Trimming stripped 6 bases from V and 7 bases from J, with 12 bases between. The germline gives CDR1 MGHRA, CDR2 YSYEKL. CDR3 sequence (DNA): TGCGCCAGCAGGGCGGGGTTCGGTGGCTACACCTTC. This encodes CASRAGFGGYTF.